Shown below are 18 T cell receptor beta chains from a single sample sequenced in a study of T cell repertoires in cytomegalovirus infection. TCRdb analysed the reads with MiXCR anew, one entry per CDR3 protein. The sample lists some 900,000 distinct CDR3 sequences, 32% occurring once. These receptors' antigens are unknown. Sequenced material: cultured CD8+ T cells from PBMCs, taken from culture after CMV antigen stimulation. These receptors were collected from a human donor in good health (CMV status not recorded). Some clones in this sample may be carry-over from other donors' samples.

This chain connects TRBV6-1 to TRBJ2-7, with TRBD2 matching over 9 bases. In germline, CDR1 is MNHNS, CDR2 SASEGT. The V gene end was trimmed by 7 bases and the J gene end by 3 bases; junction bases not matched to a gene: 10. The CDR3 is 15 amino acids. Written as DNA, the CDR3 is TGTGCCAGCATGAACGTCGCGACTAGCGGCTACGAGCAGTACGTC. Its translation: CASMNVATSGYEQYV.

The CDR3 reads CASSHSGTEAFF. The CDR3 nucleotides read TGTGCCAGCAGCCACTCTGGCACTGAAGCTTTCTTT. The J gene is TRBJ1-1, the V gene TRBV7-6; D gene ambiguous. This CDR3 has 12 amino acids. Germline V CDR1 and CDR2: SGHVS, FNYEAQ. V shed 5 bases and J shed 4 bases, with 8 bases lying between them.

The sample holds a few counts of this clonotype. This chain connects TRBV27 to TRBJ1-1, with TRBD1 as a possible D gene (5 bases). The germline CDR1 and CDR2 sequences are MNHEY and SMNVEV (reference sequence). Trimming removed 5 bases at V and 1 base at J, with 14 bases between. The CDR3 spans 15 residues. The CDR3 protein is CASSTTVTGNTEAFF. CDR3 bases: TGTGCCAGCAGTACAACCGTTACAGGGAACACTGAAGCTTTCTTT.

In its sample, this clonotype was seen many times. The chain links TRBV7-9 to TRBJ1-4; D is unclear. Germline V lookup: CDR1 SEHNR, CDR2 FQNEAQ (reference sequence). The CDR3 runs 16 residues. V lost 4 bases and J lost 0, with 12 bases in between. This chain's CDR3 is CASSSTTTATNEKLFF. The CDR3, as DNA: TGTGCCAGCAGCTCAACCACTACAGCAACTAATGAAAAACTGTTTTTT.

The chain has TRBV5-4 and TRBJ1-1; 11 nucleotides agree with TRBD1. Germline loops: CDR1 SGHNT, CDR2 YYREEE (reference sequence). The V and J ends lost 5 bases and 1 base, in that order; junction bases with no gene match: 4. The CDR3 runs to 15 residues. The CDR3 here is CASRRDRGWNTEAFF. The CDR3 DNA follows: TGTGCCAGCAGAAGGGACAGGGGGTGGAACACTGAAGCTTTCTTT.

The rearrangement links TRBV27 to TRBJ2-7; the match to TRBD1 covers 9 bases. Looked up from germline, CDR1 is MNHEY and CDR2 is SMNVEV (reference sequence). Trimming at V came to 5 bases and at J to 2 bases, leaving 7 bases not matched to a gene. CDR3 length: 15 amino acids. The DNA for the CDR3 is TGTGCCAGCAGTGTCACCGGGACAGGGACCTACGAGCAGTACTTC. This gives the protein CASSVTGTGTYEQYF.

The J gene is TRBJ2-2, the V gene TRBV7-9; maybe TRBD2 (5 bases). V shed 3 bases and J shed 3 bases, with 8 bases lying between them. Germline V gene lookup returns CDR1 SEHNR and CDR2 FQNEAQ (reference sequence). There are 14 residues in the CDR3. The CDR3 protein is CASSFDYYTGELFF. The CDR3 DNA reads as TGTGCCAGCAGCTTCGACTATTACACCGGGGAGCTGTTTTTT.

This sequence joins TRBV27 and TRBJ2-7; no definite D call. The CDR3 covers 11 residues. V lost 4 bases to trimming and J lost 6 bases, with 7 bases between them. Per the germline V gene, CDR1 is MNHEY and CDR2 is SMNVEV (reference sequence). In DNA form, the CDR3 reads TGTGCCAGCAGTTCCATCTTCGAGCAGTACTTC. Translation: CASSSIFEQYF.

The chain uses TRBV7-6 and TRBJ1-2, with 7 positions matching TRBD1. Trimming removed 5 bases from V and 6 bases from J; junction bases left unmatched: 9. Germline V gives CDR1 SGHVS, CDR2 FNYEAQ. This CDR3 is 14 amino acids long. DNA of the CDR3: TGTGCCAGCAGCGCCCACAGGGGAAACAATGGCTACACCTTC. Its translation: CASSAHRGNNGYTF. The whole variable domain, filled in from reference TRBV7-6 and TRBJ1-2, reads GAGVSQSPRYKVTKRGQDVALRCDPISGHVSLYWYRQALGQGPEFLTYFNYEAQQDKSGLPNDRFSAERPEGSISTLTIQRTEQRDSAMYRCASSAHRGNNGYTFGSGTRLTVV.

The CDR3, as DNA: TGTGCCAGCAGTGAGGGGCCCCAAGTGGATGAGCAGTTCTTC. It yields the protein CASSEGPQVDEQFF. V and J are TRBV2 and TRBJ2-1; D might be TRBD1 (5 bases). Germline CDR1 and CDR2: SNHLY and FYNNEI. The CDR3 extends over 14 amino acids. Trimming removed 3 bases from V and 8 bases from J, with 14 bases in between.

This clonotype was recorded many times. The rearrangement links TRBV6-5 to TRBJ2-6, with D unresolved. Trimming took off 5 bases at V and 4 bases at J, with 6 bases between the two ends. Germline V lookup: CDR1 MNHEY, CDR2 SVGAGI. CDR3 length equals 13 residues. CDR3 protein: CASSGSGANVLTF. CDR3 coding DNA: TGTGCCAGCAGTGGTTCCGGGGCCAACGTCCTGACTTTC.

This clonotype was seen a handful of times. V gene TRBV27 combines with J gene TRBJ2-3; D may be TRBD2 (6 bases). V was trimmed by 2 bases and J by 4 bases, leaving 10 bases between them. Germline-derived CDR1 and CDR2 are MNHEY and SMNVEV (reference sequence). There are 14 residues in the CDR3. Written as DNA, the CDR3 is TGTGCCAGCAGTTTAACGGGGGTTCCAGATACGCAGTATTTT. Amino acid sequence: CASSLTGVPDTQYF.

J is TRBJ2-1 and V is TRBV19; TRBD1 might be the D (5 bases). With 6 bases removed from V and 0 bases from J, the gap between germline ends came to 15 bases. Germline V gene sequence: CDR1 LNHDA, CDR2 SQIVND (reference sequence). The CDR3 is made up of 16 amino acids. Here the CDR3 reads CASRPTPGSSYNEQFF. CDR3 in DNA: TGTGCCAGTAGACCTACCCCAGGGTCCTCCTACAATGAGCAGTTCTTC.

In this sample, this clonotype turned up a few times. The chain employs TRBV6-5 and TRBJ2-6; D remains ambiguous. Trimming removed 6 bases at V and 0 bases at J, with 9 bases between. The CDR3 extends over 15 amino acids. CDR1 and CDR2 (germline): MNHEY, SVGAGI. The CDR3 spells CASRPRFSGANVLTF. The CDR3 nucleotides read TGTGCCAGCAGACCTCGATTCTCTGGGGCCAACGTCCTGACTTTC.

This clonotype was seen at least ten times. The chain recombines TRBV7-8 with TRBJ1-5; 12 bases align to TRBD1. This CDR3 is built from 16 residues. Per the germline V gene, CDR1 is SGHVS and CDR2 is FQNEAQ. V trimming: 6 bases; J trimming: 2 bases; junction bases outside the gene matches: 5. CDR3 nucleotides: TGTGCCAGCAGAAGGGACAGGGGGCTGGGCAATCAGCCCCAGCATTTT. This codes for CASRRDRGLGNQPQHF.

This clonotype has only a few counts. A read error may produce the germline difference seen at one junction end. V gene TRBV7-7 combines with J gene TRBJ1-4, with D uncertain. There are 15 residues in the CDR3. Germline V CDR1 and CDR2: SSHAT, FNYEAQ (reference sequence). In DNA, the CDR3 is TGTGCTAGCAGCTTAGAAGAGAGGGAGGGTGAAAAACTGTTTTTT. Translating gives CASSLEEREGEKLFF.

This clonotype occurred a few times. The chain uses TRBV7-9 and TRBJ1-1; D ambiguous. V was pared by 7 bases and J by 7 bases, with 16 bases between. Germline loops: CDR1 SEHNR, CDR2 FQNEAQ (reference sequence). There are 13 residues in the CDR3. CDR3 coding DNA: TGTGCCAGCACTCCAAAGGGAGCTATTGAAGCTTTCTTT. This gives the protein CASTPKGAIEAFF.

This clonotype was seen more than once but under ten times. V gene TRBV6-1 combines with J gene TRBJ1-5; tentative D call: TRBD1 (5 bases). This CDR3 is 15 amino acids long. CDR1 is MNHNS and CDR2 is SASEGT in the germline V gene. V was clipped by 2 bases and J by 2 bases, with 10 bases between them. The CDR3 DNA reads TGTGCCAGCAGTGAAATAGGGGTTGGCAATCAGCCCCAGCATTTT. Amino acids: CASSEIGVGNQPQHF.